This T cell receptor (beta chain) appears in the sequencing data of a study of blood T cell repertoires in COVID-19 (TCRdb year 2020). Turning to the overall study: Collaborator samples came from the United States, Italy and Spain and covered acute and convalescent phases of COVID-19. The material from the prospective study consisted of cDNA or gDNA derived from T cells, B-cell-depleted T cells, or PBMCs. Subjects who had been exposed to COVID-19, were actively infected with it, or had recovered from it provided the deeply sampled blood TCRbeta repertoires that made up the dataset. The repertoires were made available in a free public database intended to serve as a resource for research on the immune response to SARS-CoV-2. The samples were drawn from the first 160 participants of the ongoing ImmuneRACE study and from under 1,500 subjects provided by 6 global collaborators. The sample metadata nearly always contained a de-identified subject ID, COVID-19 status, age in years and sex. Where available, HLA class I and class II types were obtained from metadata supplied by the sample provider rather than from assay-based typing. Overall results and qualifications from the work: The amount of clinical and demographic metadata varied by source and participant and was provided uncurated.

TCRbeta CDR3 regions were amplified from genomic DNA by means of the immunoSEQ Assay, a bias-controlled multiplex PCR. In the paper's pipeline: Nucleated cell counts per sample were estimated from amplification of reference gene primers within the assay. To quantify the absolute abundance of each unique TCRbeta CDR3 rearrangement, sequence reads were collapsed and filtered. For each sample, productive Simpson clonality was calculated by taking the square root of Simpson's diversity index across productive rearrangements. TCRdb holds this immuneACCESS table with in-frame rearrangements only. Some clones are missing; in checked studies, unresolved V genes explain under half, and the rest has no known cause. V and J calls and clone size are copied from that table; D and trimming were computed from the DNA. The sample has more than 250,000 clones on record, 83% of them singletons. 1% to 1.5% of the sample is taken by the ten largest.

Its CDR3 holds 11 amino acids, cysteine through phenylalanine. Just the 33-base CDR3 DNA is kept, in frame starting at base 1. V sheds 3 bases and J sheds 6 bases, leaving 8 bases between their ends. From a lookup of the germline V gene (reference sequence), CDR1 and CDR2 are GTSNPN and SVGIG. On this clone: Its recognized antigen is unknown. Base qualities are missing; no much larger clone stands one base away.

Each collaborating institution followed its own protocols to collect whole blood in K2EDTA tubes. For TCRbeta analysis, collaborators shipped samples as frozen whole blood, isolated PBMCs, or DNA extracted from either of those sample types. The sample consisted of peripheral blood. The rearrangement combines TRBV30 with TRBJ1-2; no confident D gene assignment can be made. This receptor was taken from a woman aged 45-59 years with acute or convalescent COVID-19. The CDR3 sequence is CAWRVGDGYTF. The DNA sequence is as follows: TGTGCCTGGAGAGTCGGAGATGGCTACACCTTC.